This T cell receptor beta chain was sequenced during a study of cytomegalovirus exposure and HLA in healthy donors. Everyone who donated was a healthy bone marrow donor. Points on this clone: Antigen specificity is unknown.

The V and J ends lost 4 bases and 6 bases, in that order; junction bases with no gene match: 11. Per the germline V gene, CDR1 is MGHRA and CDR2 is YSYEKL. CDR3 length: 15 residues. This PCR relied on a set of 60 Vbeta primers and 13 Jbeta primers. Clones were sequenced by immunoSEQ multiplex PCR, and TCRdb holds only the in-frame ones, with some missing. This table has 200,000 or so clones, 65% to 85% appearing once. Notes on the study in general: It was confirmed in vitro that a few of the CMV-associated chains were specific for CMV antigens.

The TCR sequence derives from a man aged 25-40 years in good health and CMV-seronegative. V is TRBV4-1 and J is TRBJ1-2; 7 bases map to TRBD1. The specimen was PBMCs. CDR3 region: CASSPKRQGWDGYTF. CDR3 in DNA: TGCGCCAGCAGCCCCAAGCGACAGGGTTGGGATGGCTACACCTTC.